The subject of this entry is one T cell receptor beta chain. Per the authors' pipeline: Estimation of nucleated cell counts relied on the amplification of reference gene primers. The data were produced by immunoSEQ multiplex PCR, yet TCRdb's version contains in-frame clones alone and is incomplete. The V and J calls and clone size were taken over from that table, and D and trimming were inferred from the DNA. The table has roughly 70,000 clones, 73% seen once; the top ten hold around 20%. V was clipped by 5 bases and J by 6 bases, with 12 bases between them. The germline CDR1 and CDR2 sequences are KGHDR and SFDVKD. The CDR3 contains 13 residues. The sample belongs to a study of blood T cell repertoires in COVID-19. For the study at large: T cells, B-cell-depleted T cells, or PBMCs supplied cDNA or gDNA.

The V gene is TRBV24-1, the J gene TRBJ2-5, with D maybe TRBD1 (5 bases). Material: peripheral blood. This sequence was found in a man aged 60 to 69 with acute or convalescent COVID-19. This CDR3 reads CATSGRVEKTQYF. DNA of the CDR3: TGTGCCACCAGTGGCAGGGTGGAGAAGACCCAGTACTTC.